This T cell receptor beta chain was identified in a study of blood T cell repertoires in COVID-19. The assay was immunoSEQ multiplex PCR, and TCRdb's table has in-frame clones only and misses some. The repertoire holds about 300,000 clones, roughly 90% seen once, with around 4.8% in the top ten. J lost 5 bases, V lost 2 bases, and 20 bases had no gene match. Looked up from germline, CDR1 is SGHTA and CDR2 is FQGTGA. The CDR3 consists of 20 residues. Sequencing was carried out using PBMCs or T cells enriched from blood (not recorded which). This clonotype was obtained from a man aged 60 to 75 who had recovered from COVID-19. The gene calls are TRBV7-3 and TRBJ2-2, with 7 bases matching TRBD2. DNA of the CDR3: TGTGCCAGCAGCTTACTTGGTTGGGCGGCGGGAGTATCCAGGACCGGGGAGCTGTTTTTT. It is translated as CASSLLGWAAGVSRTGELFF.